The present T cell receptor beta chain was sequenced within a study of CD8 T cells in ankylosing spondylitis. Findings and limits, study-wide: In synovial fluid and blood from reactive arthritis, some motif variants were previously reported. A TCR beta motif of eight or nine highly homologous variants seemed to mark ankylosing spondylitis blood.

The CDR3 runs 15 residues. V lost 6 bases and J lost 2; bases outside the gene matches: 4. Germline CDR1 and CDR2: SGHRS and YFSETQ. TCRdb ran MiXCR on the 5' RACE reads and lists one entry per CDR3 protein. The top ten clones hold 29% of a sample with around 150,000 distinct CDR3 sequences, more than 9% of them seen once. This clonotype was seen ten or more times. Its antigen is still unknown. The sequenced sample was blood, either unsorted or a sorted T cell fraction (not recorded which). The receptor was derived from a male donor with ankylosing spondylitis or in good health (not recorded which). The rearrangement joins TRBV5-1 to TRBJ2-1; TRBD2 agrees at 11 bases. The CDR3 loop reads CASTGTSGPYNEQFF. The CDR3 DNA reads as TGCGCCAGCACCGGGACTAGCGGACCCTACAATGAGCAGTTCTTC. Complete variable domain (other parts from reference TRBV5-1 and TRBJ2-1): KAGVTQTPRYLIKTRGQQVTLSCSPISGHRSVSWYQQTPGQGLQFLFEYFSETQRNKGNFPGRFSGRQFSNSRSEMNVSTLELGDSALYLCASTGTSGPYNEQFFGPGTRLTVL.